The rows below give T cell receptor beta chains drawn from one sample of a study of control samples from healthy donors and cancer patients. Clones were read by immunoSEQ multiplex PCR, and TCRdb kept only the in-frame ones, dropping some. Found here are 40,000 to 50,000 clones, 85% to 95% of them singletons; the top ten hold roughly a quarter. The specimen sequenced was PBMCs. These receptors were taken from a woman between 45 and 65 years old with head and neck cancer. CDR3s include the opening cysteine and the closing phenylalanine or tryptophan. The order of the fields is CDR3 length, V gene, J gene, CDR3 protein.

>14|TRBV15|TRBJ1-1
CATSAPTGNTEAFF
>16|TRBV3-1/TRBV3-2|TRBJ2-3
CASSHAAWIRTDTQYF
>16|TRBV27|TRBJ1-3
CASSLSGPNSGNTIYF
>13|TRBV5-1|TRBJ2-4
CASSLPEKDIQYF
>14|TRBV5-5|TRBJ2-2
CASSLARNTGELFF
>17|TRBV7-3|TRBJ2-1
CASSPRTSGSGGNEQFF
>15|TRBV5-1|TRBJ2-5
CASSLGVGYQETQYF
>14|TRBV19|TRBJ1-1
CASVKTGLNTEAFF
>18|TRBV7-9|TRBJ1-1
CASSQQGTGGRGITEAFF
>13|TRBV5-6|TRBJ2-2
CASSLGVGGELFF
>17|TRBV4-2|TRBJ2-7
CASSQGGRGGRKDEQYF
>13|TRBV3-1/TRBV3-2|TRBJ2-3
CASQRGGADTQYF
>14|TRBV30|TRBJ1-2
CAWSSPGQNYGYTF
>13|TRBV19|TRBJ2-1
CASSIGLYNEQFF
>13|TRBV5-5|TRBJ1-6
CASSLVGDSPLHF
>16|TRBV3-1/TRBV3-2|TRBJ2-3
CASSQDAAGTTDTQYF
>14|TRBV28|TRBJ1-3
CASRDSAQGNTIYF
>13|TRBV24-1|TRBJ1-1
CATSDRGGTEAFF
>12|TRBV28|TRBJ1-1
CASSQDIPEAFF
>14|TRBV25-1|TRBJ1-2
CASSEWTGGDGYTF
>14|TRBV19|TRBJ1-3
CASSTRWSGNTIYF